This is a list of T cell receptor beta chains from one sample in a study of blood T cell repertoires in COVID-19. This table comes from immunoSEQ multiplex PCR, and its TCRdb copy is limited to in-frame clones, with some not included. The sample shows some 360,000 clones, approximately 90% of them seen only once. Input material: peripheral blood. The receptors stem from a woman aged 55-70 years with COVID-19, enrolled during active disease. The CDR3 runs from the conserved cysteine through the conserved F or W. Each record gives: V gene, J gene, D gene, clone size, CDR3 protein, CDR3 DNA. The D gene is left open where the match is weak. Clone sizes are given selectively: once, few, many, or a class where the clone is expanded.

V: TRBV3-1/TRBV3-2; J: TRBJ2-7; D: NA; size: few; CDR3: CASSQRGTYEQYF; DNA: TGTGCCAGCAGCCAACGGGGTACCTACGAGCAGTACTTC
V: TRBV7-8; J: TRBJ2-5; D: TRBD2; size: NA; CDR3: CASRRDYLLQETQYF; DNA: TGTGCTTCGAGGAGGGACTACCTTCTCCAAGAGACCCAGTACTTC
V: TRBV14; J: TRBJ1-2; D: TRBD1; size: NA; CDR3: CASSQGSRGLYGYTF; DNA: TGTGCCAGCAGCCAAGGGTCAAGGGGGCTCTATGGCTACACCTTC
V: TRBV18; J: TRBJ1-6; D: TRBD1; size: NA; CDR3: CASSFLDRVFGSPLHF; DNA: TGTGCCAGCTCTTTCCTTGACAGGGTGTTCGGTTCACCCCTCCACTTT
V: TRBV28; J: TRBJ1-1; D: TRBD1; size: NA; CDR3: CASSRTGTGVGRRLNTEAFF; DNA: TGTGCCAGCAGCAGAACCGGGACAGGGGTGGGAAGAAGGTTGAACACTGAAGCTTTCTTT
V: TRBV5-5; J: TRBJ1-1; D: TRBD1; size: NA; CDR3: CASSLGSGGVTEAFF; DNA: TGTGCCAGCAGCTTGGGGTCAGGGGGCGTCACTGAAGCTTTCTTT
V: TRBV5-8; J: TRBJ2-1; D: TRBD2; size: NA; CDR3: CASSGSSGGITYNEQFF; DNA: TGTGCCAGCAGCGGCTCTAGCGGGGGGATCACTTACAATGAGCAGTTCTTC
V: TRBV13; J: TRBJ1-5; D: NA; size: few; CDR3: CASSVSNQPQHF; DNA: TGTGCCAGCTCAGTTAGCAATCAGCCCCAGCATTTT
V: TRBV7-6; J: TRBJ2-7; D: NA; size: NA; CDR3: CASSSTPITTTGSYEQYF; DNA: TGTGCCAGCAGCTCTACCCCGATTACTACCACAGGATCCTACGAGCAGTACTTC
V: TRBV4-1; J: TRBJ2-5; D: NA; size: NA; CDR3: CASSQGRGRETQYF; DNA: TGCGCCAGCAGCCAAGGTCGAGGGAGGGAGACCCAGTACTTC
V: TRBV9; J: TRBJ2-4; D: NA; size: NA; CDR3: CASSVGGWSGAKNIQYF; DNA: TGTGCCAGCAGCGTAGGAGGATGGAGCGGGGCCAAAAACATTCAGTACTTC
V: TRBV10-1; J: TRBJ1-2; D: NA; size: NA; CDR3: CASSEHSTGGYTF; DNA: TGCGCCAGCAGTGAGCACTCGACAGGCGGCTACACCTTC
V: TRBV27; J: TRBJ1-1; D: NA; size: NA; CDR3: CASSPLTPAGDTEAFF; DNA: TGTGCCAGCAGCCCCTTGACTCCTGCGGGGGACACTGAAGCTTTCTTT
V: TRBV25-1; J: TRBJ1-2; D: NA; size: NA; CDR3: CASSVAGADYGYTF; DNA: TGTGCCAGCAGTGTAGCAGGGGCCGACTATGGCTACACCTTC
V: TRBV7-9; J: TRBJ2-3; D: NA; size: NA; CDR3: CASSLLEGPRTDTQYF; DNA: TGTGCCAGCAGCCTCCTGGAGGGTCCCCGCACAGATACGCAGTATTTT
V: TRBV27; J: TRBJ1-1; D: NA; size: NA; CDR3: CASSLQGNTEAFF; DNA: TGTGCCTCATCCCTACAGGGGAACACTGAAGCTTTCTTT
V: TRBV14; J: TRBJ1-1; D: NA; size: NA; CDR3: CASSFRGGTEAFF; DNA: TGTGCCAGCAGCTTCAGGGGTGGCACTGAAGCTTTCTTT
V: TRBV6-1; J: TRBJ2-3; D: NA; size: NA; CDR3: CASSDSGGGLTDTQYF; DNA: TGTGCCAGCAGTGATTCAGGCGGGGGCCTCACAGATACGCAGTATTTT
V: TRBV6-5; J: TRBJ2-3; D: TRBD2; size: NA; CDR3: CASSYLSGGGDTQYF; DNA: TGTGCCAGCAGTTACCTTAGCGGGGGCGGAGATACGCAGTATTTT
V: TRBV5-5; J: TRBJ2-1; D: TRBD1; size: NA; CDR3: CASSWGQGRGEQFF; DNA: TGTGCCAGCAGCTGGGGACAGGGGAGAGGTGAGCAGTTCTTC
V: TRBV19; J: TRBJ2-3; D: TRBD2; size: NA; CDR3: CASSMKREPGAQYF; DNA: TGTGCCAGTAGTATGAAGCGGGAACCTGGGGCGCAGTATTTT
V: TRBV5-1; J: TRBJ2-1; D: NA; size: NA; CDR3: CASSLVPGNEQFF; DNA: TGCGCCAGCAGCTTGGTACCCGGGAATGAGCAGTTCTTC
V: TRBV20-1; J: TRBJ2-7; D: TRBD1; size: NA; CDR3: CSGDRDYEQYF; DNA: TGCAGTGGAGACAGGGACTACGAGCAGTACTTC
V: TRBV7-3; J: TRBJ1-6; D: TRBD1; size: NA; CDR3: CASSPRDSSPSPLHF; DNA: TGTGCCAGCAGCCCACGGGACAGCTCCCCTTCACCCCTCCACTTT
V: TRBV5-1; J: TRBJ2-3; D: NA; size: NA; CDR3: CASSLENIGTDTQYF; DNA: TGCGCCAGCAGCTTGGAGAACATCGGCACAGATACGCAGTATTTT
V: TRBV5-4; J: TRBJ1-1; D: NA; size: NA; CDR3: CASSPGAMNTEAFF; DNA: TGTGCCAGCAGCCCAGGGGCCATGAACACTGAAGCTTTCTTT
V: TRBV5-1; J: TRBJ2-7; D: NA; size: NA; CDR3: CASSTLTGASSYEQYF; DNA: TGCGCCAGCAGCACTCTCACAGGAGCTAGCTCCTACGAGCAGTACTTC
V: TRBV12-5; J: TRBJ2-7; D: NA; size: NA; CDR3: CASGLRGLPYEQYF; DNA: TGTGCTAGTGGTTTGAGGGGGTTGCCCTACGAGCAGTACTTC